Sequencing of this T cell receptor beta chain was carried out in a study of OX40 agonist ivuxolimab in advanced cancers. Sequencing used immunoSEQ multiplex PCR; TCRdb keeps in-frame clones, though not all of them. The data hold 75,000 to 100,000 clones, with approximately 84% observed a single time. A few counts support this clone. Germline V gene sequence: CDR1 SGHRS, CDR2 YFSETQ. V was shortened by 4 bases and J by 2 bases, with 13 bases between the two germline ends. The CDR3 extends over 15 amino acids. This TCR derives from an adult with an advanced solid tumor such as melanoma, head and neck, liver or kidney cancer. The genes are TRBV5-1 and TRBJ2-1; D is possibly TRBD1 or TRBD2 (6 bases each). The input for sequencing was CD4+ or CD8+ T cells sorted from blood, taken in a trial of the OX40 agonist ivuxolimab. The CDR3 loop is CASSLMGGTYNEQFF. Here the CDR3 DNA reads TGCGCCAGCAGCCTGATGGGGGGCACCTACAATGAGCAGTTCTTC.